This TCR beta chain stems from a study of blood T cell repertoires in COVID-19. Original data processing: Estimates of nucleated cell counts were drawn from the amplification of reference gene primers. Clones were read by immunoSEQ multiplex PCR, and TCRdb kept only the in-frame ones, dropping some. The V and J calls and clone size come from that table; D and trimming were worked out from the DNA. The table lists fewer than 200,000 clones, 80% to 95% of them singletons. J gave up 8 bases and V 2 bases, and 10 bases lay outside the gene matches. The CDR3 runs 15 residues. From germline, CDR1 is MRHNA and CDR2 SNTAGT.

The receptor's source is a woman between 50 and 59 years old with acute or convalescent COVID-19. Sequencing was carried out using peripheral blood. The rearrangement uses TRBV6-4 and TRBJ2-3; 7 positions match TRBD2. The CDR3 protein is CASSDRSGAVGTQYF. The CDR3 DNA reads TGTGCCAGCAGTGACAGAAGCGGGGCCGTGGGTACGCAGTATTTT.